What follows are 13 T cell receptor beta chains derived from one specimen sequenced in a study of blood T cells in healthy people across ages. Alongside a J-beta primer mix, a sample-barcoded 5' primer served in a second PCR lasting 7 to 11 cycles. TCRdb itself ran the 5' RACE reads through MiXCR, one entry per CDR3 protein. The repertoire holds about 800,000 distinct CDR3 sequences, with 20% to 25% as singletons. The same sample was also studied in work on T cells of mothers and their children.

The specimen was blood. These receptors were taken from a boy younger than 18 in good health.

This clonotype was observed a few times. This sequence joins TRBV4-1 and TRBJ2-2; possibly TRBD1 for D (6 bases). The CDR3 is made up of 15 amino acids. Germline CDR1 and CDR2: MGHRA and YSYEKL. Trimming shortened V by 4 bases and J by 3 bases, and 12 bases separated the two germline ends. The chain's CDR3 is CASSRIKGDTGELFF. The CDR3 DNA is TGCGCCAGCAGCCGTATTAAGGGGGACACCGGGGAGCTGTTTTTT.

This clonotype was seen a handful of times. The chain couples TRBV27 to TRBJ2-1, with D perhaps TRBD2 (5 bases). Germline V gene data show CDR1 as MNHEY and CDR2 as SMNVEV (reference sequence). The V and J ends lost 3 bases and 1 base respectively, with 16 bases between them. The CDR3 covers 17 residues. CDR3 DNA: TGTGCCAGCAGTTTTTTAGTGGGAGTGAGTTCCTACAATGAGCAGTTCTTC. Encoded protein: CASSFLVGVSSYNEQFF.

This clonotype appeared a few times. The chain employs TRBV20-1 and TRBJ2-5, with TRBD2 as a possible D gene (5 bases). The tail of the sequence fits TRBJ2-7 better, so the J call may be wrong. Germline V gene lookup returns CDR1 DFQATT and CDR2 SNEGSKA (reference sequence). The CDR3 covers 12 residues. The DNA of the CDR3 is TGCAGTGCTCCTGGACTTCTCTACGAGCAGTACTTC. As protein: CSAPGLLYEQYF.

As DNA, the CDR3 is TGTGCCAGTAGTATCGCCGGGACTAGATCCTACAATGAGCAGTTCTTC. Its translation: CASSIAGTRSYNEQFF. The chain uses TRBV19 and TRBJ2-5; 8 nucleotides line up with TRBD2. The better agreement between TRBJ2-1 and the DNA end casts doubt on the J call. CDR3 length: 16 amino acids. Germline-derived CDR1 and CDR2 are LNHDA and SQIVND (reference sequence).

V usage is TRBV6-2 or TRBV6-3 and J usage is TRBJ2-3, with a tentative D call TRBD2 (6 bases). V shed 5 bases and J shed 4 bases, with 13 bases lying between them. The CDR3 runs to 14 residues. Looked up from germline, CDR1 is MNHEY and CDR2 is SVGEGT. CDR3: CASSQTSGSDTQYF. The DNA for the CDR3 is TGTGCCAGCAGTCAGACTAGTGGATCAGATACGCAGTATTTT.

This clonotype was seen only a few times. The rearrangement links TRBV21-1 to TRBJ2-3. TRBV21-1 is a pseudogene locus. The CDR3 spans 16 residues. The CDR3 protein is CASSWGILHLTDTQYF. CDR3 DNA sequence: TGTGCCAGCAGCTGGGGAATACTACACCTCACAGATACGCAGTATTTT.

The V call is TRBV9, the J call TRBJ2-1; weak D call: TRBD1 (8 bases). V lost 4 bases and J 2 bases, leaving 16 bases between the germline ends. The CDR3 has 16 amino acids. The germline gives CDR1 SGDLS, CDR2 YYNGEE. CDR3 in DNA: TGTGCCAGCAGCAGAACAGGGGGGGGAACCTACAATGAGCAGTTCTTC. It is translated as CASSRTGGGTYNEQFF.

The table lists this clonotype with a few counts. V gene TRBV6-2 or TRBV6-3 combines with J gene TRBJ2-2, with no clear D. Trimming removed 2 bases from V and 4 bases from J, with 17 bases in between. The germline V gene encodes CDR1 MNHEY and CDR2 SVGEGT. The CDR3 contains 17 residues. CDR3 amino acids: CASSYPPFFGPTGELFF. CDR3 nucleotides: TGTGCCAGCAGTTACCCCCCCTTCTTCGGGCCCACCGGGGAGCTGTTTTTT.

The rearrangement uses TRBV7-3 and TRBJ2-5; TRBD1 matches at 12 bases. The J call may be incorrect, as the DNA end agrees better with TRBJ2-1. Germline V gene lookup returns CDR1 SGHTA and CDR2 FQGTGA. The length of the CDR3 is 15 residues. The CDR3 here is CASSSPGQGAGEQFF. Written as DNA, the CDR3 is TGTGCCAGCAGCTCACCGGGACAGGGGGCAGGTGAGCAGTTCTTC.

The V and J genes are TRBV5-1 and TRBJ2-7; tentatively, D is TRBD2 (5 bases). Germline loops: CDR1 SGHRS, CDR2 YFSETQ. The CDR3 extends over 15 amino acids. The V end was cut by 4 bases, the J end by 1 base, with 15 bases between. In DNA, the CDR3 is TGCGCCAGCAGCGGACGGGATTTCCCTTCCTACGAGCAGTACTTC. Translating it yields CASSGRDFPSYEQYF.

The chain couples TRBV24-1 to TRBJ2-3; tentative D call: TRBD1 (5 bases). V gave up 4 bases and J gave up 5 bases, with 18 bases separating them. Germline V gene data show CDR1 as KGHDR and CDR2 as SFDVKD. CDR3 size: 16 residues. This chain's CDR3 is CATSDPGPEERDTQYF. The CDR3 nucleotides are TGTGCCACCAGTGACCCAGGGCCCGAGGAGAGAGATACGCAGTATTTT.

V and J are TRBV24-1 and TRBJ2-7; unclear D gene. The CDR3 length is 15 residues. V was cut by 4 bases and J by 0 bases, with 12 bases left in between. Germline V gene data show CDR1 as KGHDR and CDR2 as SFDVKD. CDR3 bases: TGTGCCACCAGTGACAGGTCAGCCTCCTCCTACGAGCAGTACTTC. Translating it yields CATSDRSASSYEQYF.

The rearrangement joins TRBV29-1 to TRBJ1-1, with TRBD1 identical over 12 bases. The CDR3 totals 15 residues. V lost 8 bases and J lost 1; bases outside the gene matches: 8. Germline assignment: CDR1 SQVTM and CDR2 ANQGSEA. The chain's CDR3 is CSLQGQGAQNTEAFF. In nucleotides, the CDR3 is TGCAGCCTACAGGGACAGGGGGCCCAGAACACTGAAGCTTTCTTT.